Each of the 25 T cell receptor beta chains below was sequenced from the same sample in a study of identical twins. One entry per CDR3 protein results from TCRdb running MiXCR on the 5' RACE reads. The table records 1.5 million to 2 million distinct CDR3 sequences, around 33% of them present only once. Sequenced sample: cord blood. The receptors come from a newborn girl in good health.

The V gene is TRBV12-3 or TRBV12-4, the J gene TRBJ2-5, with TRBD1 identical over 8 bases. This CDR3 is built from 14 residues. The V and J ends lost 5 bases and 5 bases, in that order; junction bases with no gene match: 7. The CDR3 coding sequence is TGTGCCAGCAGTATCAGGGGGCAATGGGAGACCCAGTACTTC. Residues: CASSIRGQWETQYF.

V is TRBV20-1 and J is TRBJ1-5; D is possibly TRBD1 (5 bases). From germline, CDR1 is DFQATT and CDR2 SNEGSKA (reference sequence). Trimming left V 5 bases short and J 2 bases short, with 10 bases between. The CDR3 loop spans 13 amino acids. CDR3 sequence: CSAQDIGNQPQHF. The CDR3 coding sequence is TGCAGTGCTCAGGACATAGGCAATCAGCCCCAGCATTTT.

The rearrangement links TRBV7-9 to TRBJ2-1, with 8 bases lining up with TRBD2. The CDR3 is 16 residues long. Trimming removed 1 base from V and 2 bases from J; junction bases left unmatched: 4. Germline V gene sequence: CDR1 SEHNR, CDR2 FQNEAQ (reference sequence). CDR3 sequence (DNA): TGTGCCAGCAGCTTAGTTAGCGGGAAAACCTACAATGAGCAGTTCTTC. It translates to CASSLVSGKTYNEQFF.

Ten or more counts support this clonotype. The V and J genes are TRBV12-3 or TRBV12-4 and TRBJ1-4; no firm D call. CDR3 length: 13 residues. V was shortened by 3 bases and J by 0 bases, with 2 bases between the two germline ends. CDR3 sequence: CASSFTTNEKLFF. The CDR3 DNA sequence: TGTGCCAGCAGTTTCACAACTAATGAAAAACTGTTTTTT.

In the case of this clonotype: A much larger clone is a single base away; this may be a read error. V gene TRBV6-2 or TRBV6-3 combines with J gene TRBJ2-5; D unclear. The V and J ends lost 5 bases and 11 bases respectively, with 15 bases between them. Germline CDR1 reads MNHEY; CDR2 reads SVGEGT. This CDR3 has 12 amino acids. The CDR3 DNA reads as TGTGCCAGCAGTACGCCCTACAATGAGCAGTACTTC. This codes for CASSTPYNEQYF.

This chain links TRBV20-1 with TRBJ1-1; 7 bases line up with TRBD1. The CDR3 is 12 amino acids. The germline V gene has CDR1 DFQATT and CDR2 SNEGSKA (reference sequence). Trimming cost V 3 bases and J 7 bases; bases outside gene matches: 5. The chain's CDR3 is CSASAGGHEAFF. The CDR3 DNA sequence: TGCAGTGCTAGTGCAGGGGGTCATGAAGCTTTCTTT.

This rearrangement joins TRBV7-6 to TRBJ2-1; 7 bases map to TRBD1. TRBJ2-7 matches the DNA end more closely, so the J call is doubtful. CDR1 is SGHVS, CDR2 FNYEAQ, per germline. This CDR3 contains 15 residues. The CDR3 coding sequence is TGTGCCAGCAGCCAAGGACAGGCCTTCTACAATGAGCAGTACTTC. It is translated as CASSQGQAFYNEQYF.

This clonotype was picked up a small number of times. The V gene is TRBV24-1, the J gene TRBJ1-5; D is uncertain. The V end lost 2 bases, the J end lost 7 bases, and 11 bases lay between the germline ends. Germline CDR1 and CDR2: KGHDR and SFDVKD. The CDR3 consists of 14 residues. The CDR3 bases are TGTGCCACCAGTGATTCGAGGACGGGGCAGCCCCAGCATTTT. Its protein product is CATSDSRTGQPQHF.

The genes are TRBV3-1 and TRBJ2-4, with D possibly matching TRBD1 (6 bases). The J call is in doubt because the DNA end fits TRBJ2-5 better. CDR3 length: 13 amino acids. Germline-derived CDR1 and CDR2 are LGHDT and YNNKEL (reference sequence). CDR3 DNA sequence: TGTGCCAGCAGCCATGCAGGGGAAGAGACCCAGTACTTC. Protein product: CASSHAGEETQYF.

This clonotype was seen more than once but under ten times. The CDR3 end shows no conserved phenylalanine or tryptophan, and so a read error is likely. The chain combines TRBV20-1 with TRBJ2-7; 8 bases agree with TRBD2. V was pared by 0 bases and J by 1 base, with 8 bases of the junction left unmatched. Germline loops: CDR1 DFQATT, CDR2 SNEGSKA (reference sequence). The CDR3 consists of 16 residues. CDR3 DNA sequence: TGCAGTGCTAGAGATCTTCGGCGGGGGGTTTCCTACGAGCAGTACTAC. It is translated as CSARDLRRGVSYEQYY.

The J gene is TRBJ1-5, the V gene TRBV14; 8 bases are a match to TRBD1. The germline V gene encodes CDR1 SGHDN and CDR2 FVKESK. The V gene end was trimmed by 1 base and the J gene end by 0 bases; junction bases not matched to a gene: 11. CDR3 length equals 19 residues. The CDR3 DNA is TGTGCCAGCAGCCAAGCCCCAGACAGGGGAGGGAATAGCAATCAGCCCCAGCATTTT. This gives the protein CASSQAPDRGGNSNQPQHF.

This clonotype was found many times. The chain is built from TRBV4-2 and TRBJ2-3; D gene unclear. With 2 bases removed from V and 0 bases from J, the gap between germline ends came to 6 bases. Germline values: CDR1 LGHNA, CDR2 YNFKEQ. The CDR3 is made up of 14 amino acids. Written as DNA, the CDR3 is TGTGCCAGCAGCCAAACCCCTAGCACAGATACGCAGTATTTT. Its protein is CASSQTPSTDTQYF.

This chain connects TRBV4-1 to TRBJ2-1, with 9 bases that match TRBD2. The CDR3 is 15 amino acids. Germline trimming cut 2 bases from V and 13 bases from J; bases unmatched to any gene: 12. Germline V gene sequence: CDR1 MGHRA, CDR2 YSYEKL. CDR3 sequence: CASSQWREGYEKQFF. The CDR3 DNA is TGCGCCAGCAGCCAATGGCGGGAGGGTTACGAGAAACAGTTCTTC.

The chain employs TRBV7-9 and TRBJ2-7; D is perhaps TRBD1 (6 bases). V lost 5 bases to trimming and J lost 6 bases, with 14 bases between them. CDR1 is SEHNR and CDR2 is FQNEAQ in the germline V gene (reference sequence). The CDR3 contains 13 residues. The CDR3 spells CASSEEQGSEQYF. The CDR3 DNA sequence: TGTGCCAGCAGCGAAGAACAGGGAAGCGAGCAGTACTTC.

The V and J genes are TRBV3-1 and TRBJ1-6; 7 bases agree with TRBD1. The CDR3 totals 17 residues. Germline assignment: CDR1 LGHDT and CDR2 YNNKEL (reference sequence). Germline trimming cut 2 bases from V and 9 bases from J; bases unmatched to any gene: 13. Here the CDR3 reads CASSQQTTGESSSPLHF. The CDR3 DNA sequence: TGTGCCAGCAGCCAACAAACAACAGGGGAGTCTAGTTCACCCCTCCACTTT.

This chain joins TRBV5-5 and TRBJ1-6; D gene uncertain. The germline V gene encodes CDR1 SGHKS and CDR2 YYEKEE (reference sequence). The CDR3 extends over 16 amino acids. V lost 0 bases and J lost 6, with 13 bases in between. The CDR3 reads CASSLADKRGNSPLHF. DNA of the CDR3: TGTGCCAGCAGCTTGGCAGACAAACGGGGTAATTCACCCCTCCACTTT.

This clonotype turned up a few times. This chain uses TRBV3-1 with TRBJ2-1, with D tentatively TRBD2 (6 bases). V was cut by 4 bases and J by 4 bases, with 17 bases left in between. The germline V gene has CDR1 LGHDT and CDR2 YNNKEL (reference sequence). The CDR3 has 16 amino acids. The CDR3, as DNA: TGTGCCAGCAGCCGCATTACTAGCCCCTGGTACAATGAGCAGTTCTTC. It specifies CASSRITSPWYNEQFF.

This clonotype was seen repeatedly, ten times or more. The chain employs TRBV10-3 and TRBJ2-7; 14 bases line up with TRBD2. The CDR3 loop spans 18 amino acids. Losses at the gene ends were 4 bases for V and 2 bases for J; bases not matched to a gene: 10. The germline gives CDR1 ENHRY, CDR2 SYGVKD. The CDR3 region has the DNA TGTGCCATCAGTGGCGGGACTAGCGGGAGTATTGTGACCTACGAGCAGTACTTC. Protein sequence: CAISGGTSGSIVTYEQYF.

The chain joins TRBV2 to TRBJ2-1, with D uncertain. The V and J ends lost 1 base and 12 bases respectively, with 7 bases between them. The V gene's germline CDR1 is SNHLY and CDR2 FYNNEI. This CDR3 contains 11 residues. CDR3 in amino acids: CASSEVGRQFF. The CDR3 region has the DNA TGTGCCAGCAGTGAAGTAGGAAGGCAGTTCTTC. Complete variable domain (other parts from reference TRBV2 and TRBJ2-1): EPEVTQTPSHQVTQMGQEVILRCVPISNHLYFYWYRQILGQKVEFLVSFYNNEISEKSEIFDDQFSVERPDGSNFTLKIRSTKLEDSAMYFCASSEVGRQFFGPGTRLTVL.

This clonotype has just a few counts. CDR3 bases: TGTGCCATCAGTCAGGGACAGGGTGCTGAAGCTTTCTTT. It codes for CAISQGQGAEAFF. J is TRBJ1-1 and V is TRBV10-3, with TRBD1 identical over 9 bases. CDR3 length: 13 amino acids. Trimming at V came to 5 bases and at J to 6 bases, leaving 4 bases not matched to a gene. Per the germline V gene, CDR1 is ENHRY and CDR2 is SYGVKD.

V usage is TRBV3-1 and J usage is TRBJ2-1; D perhaps matches TRBD2 (6 bases). The CDR3 consists of 17 residues. V lost 2 bases and J 6 bases, leaving 20 bases between the germline ends. The germline V gene encodes CDR1 LGHDT and CDR2 YNNKEL (reference sequence). Written as DNA, the CDR3 is TGTGCCAGCAGCCAAAGTGACCTAGCGACCCTCGGCAATGAGCAGTTCTTC. The encoded protein is CASSQSDLATLGNEQFF.

This clonotype was counted once. This clone may be a read error of a much larger clone one base away. This rearrangement joins TRBV12-3 or TRBV12-4 to TRBJ1-2, with D maybe TRBD1 (6 bases). Trimming removed 5 bases from V and 7 bases from J, with 17 bases in between. The CDR3 runs to 14 residues. CDR3 bases: TGTGCCAGCAGTACAGGCACAGGGCCTTGTGGCTACACCTTC. This encodes CASSTGTGPCGYTF.

V and J are TRBV5-1 and TRBJ2-1, with D perhaps matching TRBD2 (6 bases). CDR3 size: 13 residues. Trimming left V 0 bases short and J 10 bases short, with 11 bases between. Germline CDR1 SGHRS, CDR2 YFSETQ. Written as DNA, the CDR3 is TGCGCCAGCAGCTTGGAATCGGGGAGGGAGCAGTTCTTC. This translates into CASSLESGREQFF. The full variable domain, in which reference TRBV5-1 and TRBJ2-1 provide the parts outside the CDR3, is KAGVTQTPRYLIKTRGQQVTLSCSPISGHRSVSWYQQTPGQGLQFLFEYFSETQRNKGNFPGRFSGRQFSNSRSEMNVSTLELGDSALYLCASSLESGREQFFGPGTRLTVL.

This clonotype was seen a handful of times. The rearrangement uses TRBV7-8 and TRBJ2-1; a possible D gene is TRBD2 (6 bases). The CDR3 runs to 16 residues. The V gene's germline CDR1 is SGHVS and CDR2 FQNEAQ. Trimming took off 8 bases at V and 9 bases at J, with 26 bases between the two ends. The CDR3, as DNA: TGTGCCAGCGGACCCTGGGGTAGCGGCCCCCTTAGTGAGCAGTTCTTC. The encoded protein is CASGPWGSGPLSEQFF.

At least ten counts were recorded for this clonotype. This chain joins TRBV5-1 and TRBJ1-2; D is ambiguous. With 1 base removed from V and 2 bases from J, the gap between germline ends came to 12 bases. This CDR3 contains 15 residues. Germline CDR1 reads SGHRS; CDR2 reads YFSETQ. The CDR3 spells CASSLPTVSNYGYTF. CDR3 coding DNA: TGCGCCAGCAGCTTGCCAACAGTGTCCAACTATGGCTACACCTTC.